This T cell receptor beta chain was recorded in a study of blood T cell repertoires in COVID-19. Study-wide context: Acute and convalescent COVID-19 specimens originated in the United States, Italy and Spain. The cDNA or gDNA used as material had been derived from T cells, B-cell-depleted T cells, or PBMCs.

The CDR3 loop spans 18 amino acids. Germline CDR1 reads MNHEY; CDR2 reads SMNVEV (reference sequence). Germline trimming cut 6 bases from V and 0 bases from J; bases unmatched to any gene: 13. In the original processing: How many nucleated cells were present was estimated from reference gene primer amplification. Clones were sequenced by immunoSEQ multiplex PCR, and TCRdb holds only the in-frame ones, with some missing. D and trimming come from the DNA, and the V and J calls and clone size come from that table. The table shows some 69,000 clones, with roughly 87% occurring only once. The V call is TRBV27, the J call TRBJ2-7, with TRBD2 matching over 11 bases. This clonotype was sampled from a woman aged 45 to 65 with active COVID-19. The sample was peripheral blood. The CDR3 coding sequence is TGTGCCAGCAGAGATAGACTAGCGGGACCCCAGAGCTCCTACGAGCAGTACTTC. It codes for CASRDRLAGPQSSYEQYF.